This section outlines one T cell receptor (beta chain) sequence together with its context. Antigen: not known. Adult donors, all healthy and HIV-negative, had no recent acute infections or vaccinations. Naive CD4+ cells were CD45RA-selected; the remaining cells were memory. This sample was taken from a study of shared clonotypes between healthy human individuals. Study at large: Donors consisted of two women and a few men between 18 and 49.

CDR3 size: 15 residues. The V segment lost 4 bases and the J segment 6 bases; nucleotides outside the gene matches: 8. In germline, CDR1 is MNHEY, CDR2 SMNVEV (reference sequence). Overall study findings and caveats: The sharing of 4% to 5.5% of naive CD4 clonotypes was seen across a few donors.

TCRdb's copy holds only in-frame clones and misses some; the assay was immunoSEQ multiplex PCR. This sample yields some 2.3 million clones, of which more than 80% are seen a single time; about 0.39% belongs to the top ten. The clonotype was recovered from a man aged 18 to 30 in good health. Some clones in this sample may be carry-over from other donors' samples. Sequenced material: naive CD4+ T cells from PBMCs. The subset is: CD45RA+ positively selected. The V call is TRBV27, the J call TRBJ1-5, with 8 bases lining up with TRBD1. This chain's CDR3 is CASSSRTGSAQPQHF. The CDR3 nucleotides are TGTGCCAGCAGTTCACGGACAGGGTCGGCTCAGCCCCAGCATTTT.